These 25 T cell receptor beta chains share one sample of origin, sequenced in a study of immune cell composition in non-small cell lung cancer. Assay: immunoSEQ multiplex PCR; the TCRdb copy retains only in-frame clones and omits some. The sample contains several thousand clones, approximately 80% of which appear only once. The specimen sequenced was lung tumor tissue. The receptors derive from a human donor with non-small cell lung cancer.

The chain joins TRBV9 to TRBJ2-7, with D uncertain. V lost 1 base to trimming and J lost 0 bases, with 8 bases between them. The CDR3 length is 14 residues. CDR1 and CDR2 (germline): SGDLS, YYNGEE. The CDR3 region is CASSVSPSSYEQYF. Written as DNA, the CDR3 is TGTGCCAGCAGCGTATCCCCCTCCTCCTACGAGCAGTACTTC.

The gene calls are TRBV5-4 and TRBJ2-3; TRBD1 agrees at 8 bases. J gave up 2 bases and V 3 bases, and 8 bases lay outside the gene matches. The CDR3 sequence is 16 residues long. Germline assignment: CDR1 SGHNT and CDR2 YYREEE (reference sequence). In DNA, the CDR3 is TGTGCCAGCAGCTACGACGGACAGGGTCCCACAGATACGCAGTATTTT. This translates into CASSYDGQGPTDTQYF. Filled out from reference TRBV5-4 and TRBJ2-3, the complete variable domain reads ETGVTQSPTHLIKTRGQQVTLRCSSQSGHNTVSWYQQALGQGPQFIFQYYREEENGRGNFPPRFSGLQFPNYSSELNVNALELDDSALYLCASSYDGQGPTDTQYFGPGTRLTVL.

The chain carries TRBV7-2 and TRBJ1-2, with a possible D match to TRBD1 (6 bases). Germline V lookup: CDR1 SGHTA, CDR2 FQGNSA. V was cut by 6 bases and J by 1 base, with 12 bases left in between. The CDR3 runs to 14 residues. In DNA form, the CDR3 reads TGTGCCAGCAGGCCGGACAGAATTAACTATGGCTACACCTTC. Its protein is CASRPDRINYGYTF.

This clone was observed a single time. The gene calls are TRBV7-9 and TRBJ2-7; a possible D gene is TRBD2 (5 bases). V was shortened by 6 bases and J by 5 bases, with 14 bases between the two germline ends. CDR1 and CDR2 from the germline V gene are SEHNR and FQNEAQ (reference sequence). This CDR3 is 13 amino acids long. CDR3 in amino acids: CASSFRSGNEQYF. The CDR3 DNA reads as TGTGCCAGCAGTTTTCGGTCGGGGAACGAGCAGTACTTC.

This chain uses TRBV6-5 with TRBJ2-3; 10 bases fit TRBD2. Germline V lookup: CDR1 MNHEY, CDR2 SVGAGI. V dropped 2 bases and J dropped 6; count of bases not matched to a gene: 8. The CDR3 has 16 residues. CDR3 nucleotide sequence: TGTGCCAGCAGTTACGTGACTAGCGGGCACCCCGATACGCAGTATTTT. Translating gives CASSYVTSGHPDTQYF.

The rearrangement links TRBV18 to TRBJ2-1, with D perhaps TRBD2 (5 bases). The germline V gene has CDR1 KGHSH and CDR2 LQKENI. Trimming removed 7 bases at V and 6 bases at J, with 10 bases between. The CDR3 is 12 amino acids. CDR3 DNA sequence: TGTGCCAGCTTACTAGAATCCAATGAGCAGTTCTTC. Translation gives CASLLESNEQFF.

V and J are TRBV7-9 and TRBJ2-1; 15 nucleotides match TRBD2. From germline, CDR1 is SEHNR and CDR2 FQNEAQ (reference sequence). The V and J ends lost 4 bases and 9 bases, in that order; junction bases with no gene match: 4. The CDR3 covers 15 residues. DNA for the CDR3: TGTGCCAGCAGCTGGACTAGCGGGAGGGCTGGTGAGCAGTTCTTC. Its translation is CASSWTSGRAGEQFF.

CDR3 loop: CSVGGGRNTEAFF. CDR3 in DNA: TGCAGCGTTGGGGGAGGGCGGAACACTGAAGCTTTCTTT. The chain joins TRBV29-1 to TRBJ1-1; D is ambiguous. Trimming took off 4 bases at V and 1 base at J, with 10 bases between the two ends. Germline V gene data show CDR1 as SQVTM and CDR2 as ANQGSEA. The CDR3 length is 13 residues.

The V gene is TRBV19, the J gene TRBJ1-1; D is unclear. Germline values: CDR1 LNHDA, CDR2 SQIVND (reference sequence). V was clipped by 6 bases and J by 6 bases, with 8 bases between them. This CDR3 has 11 residues. This CDR3 reads CASRMAAEAFF. The CDR3 DNA follows: TGTGCCAGTAGGATGGCGGCTGAAGCTTTCTTT.

The chain joins TRBV5-6 to TRBJ1-2; unclear D gene. Trimming left V 3 bases short and J 4 bases short, with 13 bases between. Germline CDR1 is SGHDT and CDR2 is YYEEEE. The CDR3 is 14 residues long. CDR3 DNA sequence: TGTGCCAGCAGCTGGCGGTCCGGCAGCTATGGCTACACCTTC. Its translation: CASSWRSGSYGYTF. Supplemented by reference TRBV5-6 and TRBJ1-2, the full variable domain reads DAGVTQSPTHLIKTRGQQVTLRCSPKSGHDTVSWYQQALGQGPQFIFQYYEEEERQRGNFPDRFSGHQFPNYSSELNVNALLLGDSALYLCASSWRSGSYGYTFGSGTRLTVV.

This chain connects TRBV6-5 to TRBJ1-1; 12 bases match TRBD1. CDR3 length: 15 residues. Losses at the gene ends were 4 bases for V and 9 bases for J; bases not matched to a gene: 9. Germline loops: CDR1 MNHEY, CDR2 SVGAGI. The CDR3 nucleotides read TGTGCCAGCAGTTGGGGAAGGGACAGGGGGCCCCAAGCTTTCTTT. It is translated as CASSWGRDRGPQAFF.

This chain joins TRBV7-2 and TRBJ2-7; perhaps TRBD1 as D (5 bases). CDR1 is SGHTA, CDR2 FQGNSA, per germline. The CDR3 consists of 13 residues. The V end was cut by 3 bases, the J end by 3 bases, with 9 bases between. The chain's CDR3 is CASSFPQGYEQYF. The CDR3 region has the DNA TGTGCCAGCAGCTTCCCCCAGGGCTACGAGCAGTACTTC.

The rearrangement joins TRBV7-2 to TRBJ1-4; D is perhaps TRBD1 (5 bases). Germline V gene data show CDR1 as SGHTA and CDR2 as FQGNSA. Trimming pared 5 bases from V and 0 bases from J, leaving 10 bases between. The CDR3 has 15 residues. Written as DNA, the CDR3 is TGTGCCAGCAGCCCCGAACAGGCAACTAATGAAAAACTGTTTTTT. Amino acid sequence: CASSPEQATNEKLFF.

The count of this clone is one. This chain uses TRBV18 with TRBJ2-3; 13 nucleotides agree with TRBD2. Germline-derived CDR1 and CDR2 are KGHSH and LQKENI. Losses at the gene ends were 3 bases for V and 14 bases for J; bases not matched to a gene: 5. The CDR3 is 13 amino acids. In DNA, the CDR3 is TGTGCCAGCTCACCCGGACTAGCGGGAGAGGGGTATTTT. Its protein product is CASSPGLAGEGYF.

The chain combines TRBV5-4 with TRBJ2-6; possibly TRBD2 for D (6 bases). Germline loops: CDR1 SGHNT, CDR2 YYREEE (reference sequence). The length of the CDR3 is 15 residues. V lost 4 bases to trimming and J lost 0 bases, with 8 bases between them. CDR3 coding DNA: TGTGCCAGCAGCAAGGAGGGCTCTGGGGCCAACGTCCTGACTTTC. Residues: CASSKEGSGANVLTF.

CDR3 sequence: CASSIRGQDTDTQYF. For the CDR3, the DNA is TGTGCCAGTAGTATTCGAGGACAGGACACAGATACGCAGTATTTT. The chain uses TRBV19 and TRBJ2-3; 7 positions agree with TRBD1. Germline V gives CDR1 LNHDA, CDR2 SQIVND (reference sequence). Trimming at V came to 3 bases and at J to 2 bases, leaving 5 bases not matched to a gene. CDR3 length equals 15 residues.

This chain connects TRBV5-5 to TRBJ1-2; D unresolved. V lost 2 bases and J 1 base, leaving 9 bases between the germline ends. This CDR3 region has 14 residues. Germline V gene sequence: CDR1 SGHKS, CDR2 YYEKEE (reference sequence). CDR3 sequence: CASSFLGVNYGYTF. CDR3 sequence (DNA): TGTGCCAGCAGCTTCCTCGGGGTTAACTATGGCTACACCTTC.

This sequence joins TRBV11-2 and TRBJ2-3; the D gene is possibly TRBD1 (6 bases). From germline, CDR1 is SGHAT and CDR2 FQNNGV. CDR3 length equals 16 residues. V lost 3 bases and J 3 bases, leaving 16 bases between the germline ends. The DNA for the CDR3 is TGTGCCAGCAGCTTGGCCTCAGGGGCCCTTACAGATACGCAGTATTTT. Translated, it gives CASSLASGALTDTQYF.

The chain is built from TRBV5-1 and TRBJ2-1; TRBD2 aligns across 7 bases. The CDR3 extends over 15 amino acids. The ends lost 4 bases at V and 10 bases at J; junction bases unmatched: 14. Germline CDR1 is SGHRS and CDR2 is YFSETQ. CDR3 loop: CASSPERGTSREQFF. The CDR3 nucleotides read TGCGCCAGCAGCCCCGAGCGGGGAACGAGCCGCGAGCAGTTCTTC.

This clone is medium-sized within its sample. V is TRBV6-1 and J is TRBJ2-3, with TRBD1 as a possible D gene (6 bases). Germline CDR1 MNHNS, CDR2 SASEGT. The CDR3 is 14 residues long. V gave up 3 bases and J gave up 5 bases, with 12 bases separating them. CDR3 protein: CASSDAGTLDTQYF. The CDR3 DNA reads TGTGCCAGCAGTGATGCCGGGACACTAGATACGCAGTATTTT.

J is TRBJ2-5 and V is TRBV2; 8 bases align to TRBD1. Germline lookup yields CDR1 SNHLY and CDR2 FYNNEI. The CDR3 sequence is 12 residues long. V was pared by 8 bases and J by 4 bases, with 3 bases of the junction left unmatched. The CDR3 sequence: CASDGQGETQYF. The CDR3 region has the DNA TGTGCCAGCGATGGACAGGGAGAGACCCAGTACTTC.

This chain joins TRBV5-1 and TRBJ2-1; no clear D. Germline V CDR1 and CDR2: SGHRS, YFSETQ. The V end lost 4 bases, the J end lost 2 bases, and 10 bases lay between the germline ends. This CDR3 is built from 14 residues. The CDR3: CASSPGGAYNEQFF. CDR3 bases: TGCGCCAGCAGCCCGGGTGGAGCCTACAATGAGCAGTTCTTC.

The rearrangement joins TRBV7-9 to TRBJ2-1, with D perhaps matching TRBD2 (7 bases). Germline V gene data show CDR1 as SEHNR and CDR2 as FQNEAQ (reference sequence). This CDR3 has 16 amino acids. The V and J ends lost 4 bases and 7 bases respectively, with 20 bases between them. The CDR3 here is CASSYPGGLSSNEQFF. CDR3 bases: TGTGCCAGCAGCTACCCCGGGGGGCTCTCTTCGAATGAGCAGTTCTTC.

This clone occurred a few times. The V and J genes are TRBV6-5 and TRBJ2-7; 7 positions match TRBD1. V dropped 5 bases and J dropped 0; count of bases not matched to a gene: 7. The CDR3 contains 15 residues. Germline V gene lookup returns CDR1 MNHEY and CDR2 SVGAGI. CDR3 DNA sequence: TGTGCCAGCAGTCCAGGACAGGTATTCTCCTACGAGCAGTACTTC. It translates to CASSPGQVFSYEQYF.

This clone was recorded once. This chain uses TRBV5-1 with TRBJ2-3; 12 bases map to TRBD2. J lost 6 bases, V lost 3 bases, and 5 bases had no gene match. The CDR3 runs to 15 residues. Germline CDR1 is SGHRS and CDR2 is YFSETQ. The CDR3 region has the DNA TGCGCCAGCAGCTCACTAGCGGGGGGCTTCGATACGCAGTATTTT. Translated: CASSSLAGGFDTQYF.